Shown below are 23 T cell receptor beta chains from a single sample sequenced in a study of blood T cell repertoires in COVID-19. TCRdb's table, derived via immunoSEQ multiplex PCR, lists solely in-frame clones and lacks some. The repertoire consists of under 50,000 clones, with 75% to 85% occurring once and the leading ten covering 8% to 10%. The sequencing input was peripheral blood. The source of these receptors is a human donor in a cohort sampled during active COVID-19.

The chain employs TRBV27 and TRBJ1-6; 9 bases are a match to TRBD1. Trimming cost V 5 bases and J 6 bases; bases outside gene matches: 5. CDR3 length: 15 residues. The germline CDR1 and CDR2 sequences are MNHEY and SMNVEV (reference sequence). The CDR3 DNA follows: TGTGCCAGCAGTCCGGACAGGGGCGGTAATTCACCCCTCCACTTT. This translates into CASSPDRGGNSPLHF.

V usage is TRBV7-9 and J usage is TRBJ2-1; the D is unclear. With 3 bases removed from V and 8 bases from J, the gap between germline ends came to 8 bases. Germline-derived CDR1 and CDR2 are SEHNR and FQNEAQ (reference sequence). CDR3 length: 12 amino acids. The CDR3, as DNA: TGTGCCAGCAGCTTCTCCTTCGATGAGCAGTTCTTC. This translates into CASSFSFDEQFF.

The rearrangement links TRBV5-1 to TRBJ2-3; no firm D call. Deletions cut 4 bases from V and 3 bases from J, with 15 bases between. Germline V CDR1 and CDR2: SGHRS, YFSETQ. This CDR3 has 15 residues. CDR3 nucleotides: TGCGCCAGCAGCCAATTTAATGGCCAGACAGATACGCAGTATTTT. Translated, it gives CASSQFNGQTDTQYF.

This clone was counted only a few times. The genes are TRBV19 and TRBJ2-2; a weak D match, TRBD2 (5 bases). Germline V gene lookup returns CDR1 LNHDA and CDR2 SQIVND (reference sequence). The CDR3 has 12 amino acids. The V gene lost 4 bases and the J gene lost 7 bases, with 7 bases spanning the gap. The CDR3, as DNA: TGTGCCAGTAGTAGGAGGAGCGGGGAGCTGTTTTTT. Protein: CASSRRSGELFF.

The gene calls are TRBV9 and TRBJ1-2, with 12 bases that match TRBD1. Losses at the gene ends were 5 bases for V and 4 bases for J; bases not matched to a gene: 9. CDR1 and CDR2 from the germline V gene are SGDLS and YYNGEE. The CDR3 extends over 16 amino acids. The CDR3 spells CASSTRDRGQGYGYTF. CDR3 bases: TGTGCCAGCAGTACCCGGGACAGGGGGCAGGGCTATGGCTACACCTTC. The full variable domain, rest sourced from reference TRBV9 and TRBJ1-2, is DSGVTQTPKHLITATGQRVTLRCSPRSGDLSVYWYQQSLDQGLQFLIQYYNGEERAKGNILERFSAQQFPDLHSELNLSSLELGDSALYFCASSTRDRGQGYGYTFGSGTRLTVV.

The CDR3 spells CASSLTQVEPQHF. The CDR3 region has the DNA TGTGCCAGCAGCTTGACCCAGGTTGAGCCCCAGCATTTT. This sequence joins TRBV7-6 and TRBJ1-5; no firm D call. The V and J ends lost 3 bases and 8 bases respectively, with 11 bases between them. Germline loops: CDR1 SGHVS, CDR2 FNYEAQ. This CDR3 comprises 13 residues.

The chain has TRBV4-3 and TRBJ2-1; 8 nucleotides line up with TRBD2. With V trimmed by 0 bases and J by 3 bases, 7 bases remained unmatched. The CDR3 sequence is 17 residues long. Germline assignment: CDR1 LGHNA and CDR2 YSLEER. The CDR3 DNA follows: TGCGCCAGCAGCCAAGATAACAGCGGGGGATTCTACAATGAGCAGTTCTTC. Its translation: CASSQDNSGGFYNEQFF.

The CDR3 coding sequence is TGTGCCAGCAGCCCAAGTACGCAGGGGGTGTCCTACAATGAGCAGTTCTTC. Its translation is CASSPSTQGVSYNEQFF. J is TRBJ2-1 and V is TRBV9, with 7 bases lining up with TRBD1. Trimming at V came to 4 bases and at J to 1 base, leaving 11 bases not matched to a gene. The CDR3 is 17 residues long. The germline V gene has CDR1 SGDLS and CDR2 YYNGEE.

The sample holds a few counts of this clone. V gene TRBV6-5 combines with J gene TRBJ1-6; D is unresolved. Trimming removed 2 bases from V and 9 bases from J, with 14 bases in between. This CDR3 has 15 residues. Per germline, CDR1 MNHEY and CDR2 SVGAGI. CDR3 nucleotides: TGTGCCAGCAGTTACACAACAGAGCAACGTTCACCCCTCCACTTT. It specifies CASSYTTEQRSPLHF.

The genes are TRBV11-3 and TRBJ2-3, with 7 bases identical to TRBD2. The CDR3 spans 13 residues. With V trimmed by 5 bases and J by 5 bases, 4 bases remained unmatched. The V gene's germline CDR1 is SGHNT and CDR2 YENEEA. The CDR3 loop is CASSPTGGDTQYF. The DNA for the CDR3 is TGTGCCAGCAGCCCAACGGGGGGAGATACGCAGTATTTT.

The rearrangement links TRBV18 to TRBJ1-5; D possibly corresponds to TRBD1 (6 bases). This CDR3 has 16 amino acids. V lost 0 bases and J 6 bases, leaving 15 bases between the germline ends. Germline V gene data show CDR1 as KGHSH and CDR2 as LQKENI. As DNA, the CDR3 is TGTGCCAGCTCACCACCCAACAGGGAAACTGGTCAGCCCCAGCATTTT. It translates to CASSPPNRETGQPQHF.

This chain connects TRBV7-2 to TRBJ2-5, with 8 bases that match TRBD2. Trimming cost V 5 bases and J 5 bases; bases outside gene matches: 10. The CDR3 loop spans 15 amino acids. Germline-derived CDR1 and CDR2 are SGHTA and FQGNSA. The CDR3 DNA reads as TGTGCCAGCAGCCCTTCTTTGGCTAGCGGGGAGACCCAGTACTTC. Amino acids: CASSPSLASGETQYF.

This clone was seen only once. The chain joins TRBV5-1 to TRBJ2-3; TRBD2 might be the D (5 bases). The ends were cut back, 1 base at V and 3 bases at J, with 21 bases in the middle. This CDR3 comprises 18 residues. Germline CDR1 reads SGHRS; CDR2 reads YFSETQ. The chain's CDR3 is CASSLFSDGRGSTDTQYF. CDR3 bases: TGCGCCAGCAGCTTGTTTTCGGACGGTCGGGGTTCTACAGATACGCAGTATTTT.

CDR3 DNA: TGCAGTGCTAGTACAGGCCCTAATTCACCCCTCCACTTT. Translation: CSASTGPNSPLHF. The chain employs TRBV20-1 and TRBJ1-6; the D gene is possibly TRBD1 (5 bases). The CDR3 totals 13 residues. From germline, CDR1 is DFQATT and CDR2 SNEGSKA (reference sequence). The V and J ends lost 3 bases and 6 bases respectively, with 9 bases between them.

The V gene is TRBV20-1, the J gene TRBJ2-7; D ambiguous. Germline V gives CDR1 DFQATT, CDR2 SNEGSKA (reference sequence). V was trimmed by 4 bases and J by 5 bases, leaving 9 bases between them. The CDR3 length is 11 residues. The CDR3 loop is CSANQRHEQYF. CDR3 bases: TGCAGTGCTAATCAGCGACACGAGCAGTACTTC.

The chain couples TRBV5-4 to TRBJ2-7; D may be TRBD1 (6 bases). Trimming left V 4 bases short and J 0 bases short, with 17 bases between. Germline V gene data show CDR1 as SGHNT and CDR2 as YYREEE (reference sequence). There are 16 residues in the CDR3. For the CDR3, the DNA is TGTGCCAGCAGCCGCAGGGGTAGGCTAAGCTCCTACGAGCAGTACTTC. Translation: CASSRRGRLSSYEQYF.

The chain links TRBV7-2 to TRBJ2-1, with 10 bases aligning to TRBD2. The CDR3 covers 16 residues. V lost 6 bases to trimming and J lost 0 bases; unmatched junction nucleotides: 5. Germline-derived CDR1 and CDR2 are SGHTA and FQGNSA. CDR3 region: CASSTTSGASYNEQFF. Here the CDR3 DNA reads TGTGCCAGCAGTACAACTAGCGGGGCCTCCTACAATGAGCAGTTCTTC.

This chain joins TRBV12-5 and TRBJ2-2; 9 nucleotides match TRBD1. Germline V gene sequence: CDR1 LGHNT, CDR2 FRNRAP. J lost 0 bases, V lost 6 bases, and 5 bases had no gene match. The CDR3 has 16 amino acids. This CDR3 is CASGFGQGSNTGELFF. In DNA form, the CDR3 reads TGTGCTAGTGGCTTCGGACAGGGGTCGAACACCGGGGAGCTGTTTTTT. The complete variable domain, with remaining parts taken from reference TRBV12-5 and TRBJ2-2, reads DARVTQTPRHKVTEMGQEVTMRCQPILGHNTVFWYRQTMMQGLELLAYFRNRAPLDDSGMPKDRFSAEMPDATLATLKIQPSEPRDSAVYFCASGFGQGSNTGELFFGEGSRLTVL.

This clone was picked up a small number of times. Different DNA sequences within this sample yield the same CDR3. The gene calls are TRBV12-5 and TRBJ2-1; tentative D call: TRBD2 (6 bases). Germline V CDR1 and CDR2: LGHNT, FRNRAP. Between the trimmed V and J ends, which lost 6 bases and 7 bases, there was a span of 19 bases. This CDR3 comprises 15 residues. The CDR3 sequence is CASGSSRLVGNEQFF. CDR3 coding DNA: TGTGCTAGTGGCTCTTCTCGACTAGTAGGGAATGAGCAGTTCTTC.

The V gene is TRBV29-1, the J gene TRBJ2-5; TRBD2 agrees at 11 bases. The V segment lost 2 bases and the J segment 5 bases; nucleotides outside the gene matches: 4. This CDR3 contains 14 residues. Germline V gene data show CDR1 as SQVTM and CDR2 as ANQGSEA. The CDR3 reads CSVELAGGRETQYF. CDR3 nucleotide sequence: TGCAGCGTTGAACTAGCGGGGGGACGTGAGACCCAGTACTTC.

J is TRBJ2-5 and V is TRBV7-6; TRBD1 matches at 8 bases. Germline V gives CDR1 SGHVS, CDR2 FNYEAQ. There are 15 residues in the CDR3. The junction had 10 bases not matched to a gene; V was cut back by 5 bases and J by 5 bases. The CDR3 DNA is TGTGCCAGCAGCCAGGACAGGGCATTCGGGGAGACCCAGTACTTC. Translating gives CASSQDRAFGETQYF.

This chain links TRBV27 with TRBJ1-6; D unresolved. Trimming took 3 bases from V and 8 from J, leaving 5 bases between them. Germline V CDR1 and CDR2: MNHEY, SMNVEV (reference sequence). CDR3 length equals 12 residues. DNA for the CDR3: TGTGCCAGCAGTTTTCCTGATTCACCCCTCCACTTT. Residues: CASSFPDSPLHF.

V and J are TRBV5-8 and TRBJ2-3; D uncertain. Germline assignment: CDR1 SGHTS and CDR2 YDEGEE. The CDR3 extends over 16 amino acids. V lost 1 base and J 0 bases, leaving 12 bases between the germline ends. CDR3 protein: CASSLIERLSTDTQYF. CDR3 nucleotide sequence: TGTGCCAGCAGCTTGATTGAACGGTTAAGCACAGATACGCAGTATTTT.